The rows below give T cell receptor beta chains drawn from one sample of a study of blood T cell repertoires in COVID-19. Assay: immunoSEQ multiplex PCR; the TCRdb copy retains only in-frame clones and omits some. Of more than 300,000 clones in the sample, about nine tenths were seen once. Sequencing was performed on peripheral blood. The receptors were gathered from a woman aged 30 to 39 with COVID-19, enrolled during active disease. The CDR3 runs from the conserved cysteine through the conserved F or W. Each record gives: clone size, J gene, D gene, V gene, CDR3 DNA, CDR3 protein. A D gene is named only where the DNA matches it firmly. Size values are once, few and many counts, or a class for expanded clones, and some rows have none.

- TRBJ2-6 - TRBV28 TGTGCCAGCAGTTTTGGAGGGCTCTCTGGGGCCAACGTCCTGACTTTC CASSFGGLSGANVLTF
- TRBJ1-2 - TRBV20-1 TGCAGTGCCCCCCTGACAGATGGCTACACCTTC CSAPLTDGYTF
- TRBJ2-1 TRBD2 TRBV6-5 TGTGCCAGCAGTTTAGCGGGGGCCACCCATTATGAGCAGTTCTTC CASSLAGATHYEQFF
few TRBJ1-1 - TRBV19 TGTGCCAGTAGTTTCAGGAACACTGAAGCTTTCTTT CASSFRNTEAFF
- TRBJ2-2 TRBD1 TRBV18 TGTGCCAGCTCACTGGGACAGGGGAAAGTATCCGGGGAGCTGTTTTTT CASSLGQGKVSGELFF
once TRBJ2-1 - TRBV5-4 TGTGCCAGCAGCTTGCGGGACAAACCCTACAATGAGCAGTTCTTC CASSLRDKPYNEQFF
- TRBJ1-6 TRBD1 TRBV2 TGTGCCAGCAGCTATCGACAGGGGGTAGATTCACCCCTCCACTTT CASSYRQGVDSPLHF
- TRBJ2-3 TRBD1 TRBV7-9 TGTGCCAGCAGCATCCGACAGGGTAGGGCCGGAGATACGCAGTATTTT CASSIRQGRAGDTQYF
- TRBJ2-1 - TRBV5-8 TGTGCCAGCAGGGGGGCGGGTGAGCAGTTCTTC CASRGAGEQFF
- TRBJ2-3 TRBD2 TRBV3-1/TRBV3-2 TGTGCCAGCAGCCAAGGAAGACTAGCGGGGGACACAGATACGCAGTATTTT CASSQGRLAGDTDTQYF
few TRBJ1-2 - TRBV27 TGTGCCAGTCTCGGGTTCTATGGCTACACCTTC CASLGFYGYTF
- TRBJ2-2 - TRBV28 TGTGCCGTTCAGGGGGGGAACACCGGGGAGCTGTTTTTT CAVQGGNTGELFF
- TRBJ2-3 - TRBV5-4 TGTGCCAGCAGCTCCGAGGTCGCGTCCACAGATACGCAGTATTTT CASSSEVASTDTQYF
- TRBJ2-7 TRBD1 TRBV19 TGTGCCAGTAGTATAGCCGGGACAGGGGTTTACGAGCAGTACTTC CASSIAGTGVYEQYF
- TRBJ1-5 - TRBV2 TGTGCCAGCAGACGGACAGTGAATAGCAATCAGCCCCAGCATTTT CASRRTVNSNQPQHF
- TRBJ1-2 - TRBV4-2 TGTGCCAGCAGCCAAGTTCGGGAGGTGGACTATGGCTACACCTTC CASSQVREVDYGYTF
- TRBJ2-2 TRBD2 TRBV6-5 TGTGCCAGCAGGAATGGGGGGGCGAACACCGGGGAGCTGTTTTTT CASRNGGANTGELFF
- TRBJ1-2 - TRBV30 TGTGCCTGGAGTCTTGGCTCAGGCGGCTACACCTTC CAWSLGSGGYTF
- TRBJ2-1 TRBD1 TRBV7-2 TGTGCCAGCAGCTCGGGACAGGGGGCACGGGAGCAGTTCTTC CASSSGQGAREQFF
few TRBJ1-2 - TRBV14 TGTGCCAGCAGCCAACACCAGACTAGTCGGTATGGCTACACCTTC CASSQHQTSRYGYTF
few TRBJ2-3 TRBD1 TRBV24-1 TGTGCCACCAGTGACCAGGACAGGGTGAGGACAGATACGCAGTATTTT CATSDQDRVRTDTQYF
- TRBJ1-3 - TRBV28 TGTGCCAGCAGTTTTCTGGCTGTGAGAGGCTCCGGAAACACCATATATTTT CASSFLAVRGSGNTIYF
- TRBJ1-2 TRBD1 TRBV28 TGTGCCAGCAGTTCCACAGGGGGCCCCCTCTATGGCTACACCTTC CASSSTGGPLYGYTF
- TRBJ2-3 TRBD2 TRBV2 TGTGCCAGCAGGAGGAGACTAGCCATCACAGATACGCAGTATTTT CASRRRLAITDTQYF
few TRBJ2-6 - TRBV3-1/TRBV3-2 TGTGCCAGCAGCCAAGAAGCGGGTACGGGGGCCAACGTCCTGACTTTC CASSQEAGTGANVLTF
- TRBJ1-4 TRBD1 TRBV5-6 TGTGCCAGCAGCATCAGGGGGTCTAATGAAAAACTGTTTTTT CASSIRGSNEKLFF
- TRBJ1-5 - TRBV19 TGTGCCAGTAGGTCTTATCGGCAGCCCCAGCATTTT CASRSYRQPQHF
- TRBJ2-7 TRBD1 TRBV19 TGTGCCAGTACGGGGCCAGGGGGATACGAGCAGTACTTC CASTGPGGYEQYF
- TRBJ1-6 - TRBV2 TGTGCCAGCAGTGATGAGTCGCATTATAATTCACCCCTCCACTTT CASSDESHYNSPLHF